This is a list of T cell receptor beta chains from one sample in a study of T cell responses to AZD1222 COVID-19 vaccine. The protocol was immunoSEQ multiplex PCR, while the TCRdb copy is restricted to in-frame clones and leaves out a portion. The sample lists roughly 120,000 clones, approximately 90% occurring once. The source material was peripheral blood, sampled on day 0 of AZD1222 vaccination. These receptors were collected from an adult in good health. Both conserved end residues are trimmed from each CDR3. The D gene is left open where the match is weak.

D,V,J,CDR3
TRBD1,TRBV9,TRBJ2-7,ASSVGGQGAHEQY
NA,TRBV9,TRBJ2-1,ASSVMGTLYNEQF
TRBD2,TRBV3-1/TRBV3-2,TRBJ2-2,ASSQESPPGLAGDTGELF
NA,TRBV10-3,TRBJ1-5,AIGGNQPQH
NA,TRBV3-1/TRBV3-2,TRBJ1-2,ASSLGRGYT
TRBD1,TRBV6-4,TRBJ2-7,ASSPSGQGVNEQY
NA,TRBV6-5,TRBJ1-6,ASSYSREGDSPLH
NA,TRBV7-8,TRBJ1-2,ASSLMGGQTSYGYT
TRBD2,TRBV5-1,TRBJ2-1,ASSGGLAGGGDEQF
NA,TRBV11-2,TRBJ2-5,ASSPGVPSQY
NA,TRBV9,TRBJ1-2,ASSSGTLPTGGYT
TRBD2,TRBV3-1/TRBV3-2,TRBJ2-2,ASSRAGMELF
TRBD2,TRBV6-5,TRBJ2-3,ASSYGLAGTDTQY
NA,TRBV5-1,TRBJ1-4,ASSLGLTEKLF
NA,TRBV19,TRBJ1-1,ASSIRGAVSRNTEAF
TRBD2,TRBV9,TRBJ2-7,ASSVSSGRAGEQY
NA,TRBV7-9,TRBJ1-1,ASSLNGNTEAF
TRBD2,TRBV27,TRBJ2-1,ASSPSGGDEQF
NA,TRBV9,TRBJ2-7,ASSGSSYEQY
NA,TRBV5-6,TRBJ2-7,ASSRQTYEQY
NA,TRBV7-3,TRBJ1-1,ASSLTPTSQGGNTEAF
NA,TRBV5-1,TRBJ2-3,ASSDQGEATQY
TRBD1,TRBV28,TRBJ1-2,ASSLMTGGYGYT
TRBD1,TRBV20-1,TRBJ1-5,SASPEGQFRRGQPQH
NA,TRBV2,TRBJ1-5,ASSATRAQH
NA,TRBV10-1,TRBJ1-1,ASSALNTEAF
NA,TRBV6-5,TRBJ2-7,ASRTQQGVDEQY
NA,TRBV6-5,TRBJ2-1,ASSYSRDSGNNEQF
NA,TRBV27,TRBJ1-6,ASSEVLGSYNSPLH
NA,TRBV4-1,TRBJ1-1,ASSHLDRTEAF
TRBD1,TRBV24-1,TRBJ2-2,ATSDSLTGYTGELF
NA,TRBV12-3/TRBV12-4,TRBJ1-1,ASSLVGSTEAF
TRBD1,TRBV5-1,TRBJ1-4,ASSLVTGSNEKLF
NA,TRBV7-2,TRBJ2-5,ASSLSRAVQETQY
TRBD1,TRBV7-8,TRBJ2-7,ASSPGQGAREQY
NA,TRBV5-4,TRBJ1-4,ASSPGTTSTNEKLF
NA,TRBV4-3,TRBJ2-7,ASSRDRSYEQY
NA,TRBV3-1/TRBV3-2,TRBJ1-1,ASSQEAHTEAF
NA,TRBV2,TRBJ1-2,ASSDEANYGYT
NA,TRBV2,TRBJ2-7,ATRAEPQSYEQY
NA,TRBV19,TRBJ2-7,ASSMSAGDLYEQY
TRBD2,TRBV6-1,TRBJ2-3,ASSERLAGGDTQY
TRBD1,TRBV5-6,TRBJ2-1,ASSVLGQGINEQF
TRBD2,TRBV6-5,TRBJ2-1,ASLLAGGYNEQF
NA,TRBV28,TRBJ1-1,ASSPYRELVTEAF
TRBD1,TRBV6-6,TRBJ2-7,ASRPRQGSSYEQY
NA,TRBV19,TRBJ2-5,ASSINTKETQY
TRBD2,TRBV28,TRBJ2-2,ASRPGLAGAPELF
NA,TRBV10-3,TRBJ2-1,AIRDSYNEQF
NA,TRBV19,TRBJ1-5,ASTPTSGSNQPQH
NA,TRBV7-9,TRBJ1-2,ASSKPEDYGYT
NA,TRBV4-1,TRBJ2-7,ASSPETASYEQY